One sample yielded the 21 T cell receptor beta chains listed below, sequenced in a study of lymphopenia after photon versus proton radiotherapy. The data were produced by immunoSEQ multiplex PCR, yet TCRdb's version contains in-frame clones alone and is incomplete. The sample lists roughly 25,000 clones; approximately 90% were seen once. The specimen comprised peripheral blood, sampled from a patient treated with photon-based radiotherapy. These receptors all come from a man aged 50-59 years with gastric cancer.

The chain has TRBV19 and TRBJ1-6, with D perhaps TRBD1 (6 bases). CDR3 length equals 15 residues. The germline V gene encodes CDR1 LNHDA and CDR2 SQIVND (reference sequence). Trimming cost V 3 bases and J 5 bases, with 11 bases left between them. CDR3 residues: CASSIKGHNNSPLHF. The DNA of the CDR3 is TGTGCCAGTAGTATCAAGGGACACAATAATTCACCCCTCCACTTT.

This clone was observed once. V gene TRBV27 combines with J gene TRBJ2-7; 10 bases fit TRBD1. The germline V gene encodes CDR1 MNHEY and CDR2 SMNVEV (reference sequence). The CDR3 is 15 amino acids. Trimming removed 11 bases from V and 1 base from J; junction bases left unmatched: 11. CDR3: CAGTSGTGESYEQYV. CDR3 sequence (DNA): TGTGCCGGAACCTCCGGGACAGGGGAGTCCTACGAGCAGTACGTC.

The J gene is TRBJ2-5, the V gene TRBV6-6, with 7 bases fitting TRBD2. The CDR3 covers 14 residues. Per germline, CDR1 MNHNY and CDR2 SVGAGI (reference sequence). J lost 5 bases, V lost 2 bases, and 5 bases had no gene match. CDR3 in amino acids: CASSYGWGGETQYF. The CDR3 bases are TGTGCCAGCAGTTACGGATGGGGGGGTGAGACCCAGTACTTC.

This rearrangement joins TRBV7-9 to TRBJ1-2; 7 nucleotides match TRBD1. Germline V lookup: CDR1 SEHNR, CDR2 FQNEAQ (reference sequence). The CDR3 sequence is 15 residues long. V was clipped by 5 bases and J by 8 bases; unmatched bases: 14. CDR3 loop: CASSLGQAPSRGYTF. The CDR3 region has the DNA TGTGCCAGCAGCCTTGGACAGGCCCCTTCACGAGGCTACACCTTC.

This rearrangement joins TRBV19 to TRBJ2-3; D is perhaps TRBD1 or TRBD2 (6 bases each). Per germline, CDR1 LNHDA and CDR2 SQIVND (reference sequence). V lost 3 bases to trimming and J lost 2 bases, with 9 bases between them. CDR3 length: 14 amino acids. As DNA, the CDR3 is TGTGCCAGTAGTATTCCGGGGGCCACAGATACGCAGTATTTT. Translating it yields CASSIPGATDTQYF. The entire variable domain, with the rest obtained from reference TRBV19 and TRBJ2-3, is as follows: DGGITQSPKYLFRKEGQNVTLSCEQNLNHDAMYWYRQDPGQGLRLIYYSQIVNDFQKGDIAEGYSVSREKKESFPLTVTSAQKNPTAFYLCASSIPGATDTQYFGPGTRLTVL.

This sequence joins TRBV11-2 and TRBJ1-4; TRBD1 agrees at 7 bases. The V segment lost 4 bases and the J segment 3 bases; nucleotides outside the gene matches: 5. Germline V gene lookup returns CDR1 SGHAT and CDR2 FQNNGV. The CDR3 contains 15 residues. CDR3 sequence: CASSSTGAANEKLFF. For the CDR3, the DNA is TGTGCCAGCAGCTCCACAGGGGCGGCTAATGAAAAACTGTTTTTT.

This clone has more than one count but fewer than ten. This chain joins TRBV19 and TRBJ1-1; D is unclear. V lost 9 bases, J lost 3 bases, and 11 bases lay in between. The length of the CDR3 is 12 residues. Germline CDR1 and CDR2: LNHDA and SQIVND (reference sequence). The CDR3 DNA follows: TGTGCCAGCAAAGACCGAGACACTGAAGCTTTCTTT. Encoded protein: CASKDRDTEAFF.

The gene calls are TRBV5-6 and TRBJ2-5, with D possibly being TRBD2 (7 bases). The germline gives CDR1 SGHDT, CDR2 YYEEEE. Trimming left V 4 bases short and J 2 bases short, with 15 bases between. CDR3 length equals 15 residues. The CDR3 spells CASSAAAGTQETQYF. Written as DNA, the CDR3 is TGTGCCAGCAGCGCTGCAGCGGGGACACAAGAGACCCAGTACTTC.

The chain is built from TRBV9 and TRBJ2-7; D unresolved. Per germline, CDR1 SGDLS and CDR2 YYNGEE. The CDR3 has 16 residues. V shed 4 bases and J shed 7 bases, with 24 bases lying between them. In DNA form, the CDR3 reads TGTGCCAGCAGCAAAGTTTGCCCGTCGACAAGGATGGAGCAGTACTTC. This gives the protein CASSKVCPSTRMEQYF.

The CDR3: CASSFMPLYGYTF. The CDR3 DNA reads as TGTGCCAGCAGTTTTATGCCCCTGTACGGCTACACCTTC. The chain is built from TRBV6-5 and TRBJ1-2; unclear D gene. The CDR3 has 13 residues. Germline-derived CDR1 and CDR2 are MNHEY and SVGAGI. Trimming pared 4 bases from V and 8 bases from J, leaving 14 bases between.

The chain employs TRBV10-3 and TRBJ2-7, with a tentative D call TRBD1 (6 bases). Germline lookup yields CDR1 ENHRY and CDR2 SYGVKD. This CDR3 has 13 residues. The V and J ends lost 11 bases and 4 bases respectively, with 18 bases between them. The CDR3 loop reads CASTGEIVYEQYF. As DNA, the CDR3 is TGTGCCTCGACAGGCGAGATAGTTTACGAGCAGTACTTC.

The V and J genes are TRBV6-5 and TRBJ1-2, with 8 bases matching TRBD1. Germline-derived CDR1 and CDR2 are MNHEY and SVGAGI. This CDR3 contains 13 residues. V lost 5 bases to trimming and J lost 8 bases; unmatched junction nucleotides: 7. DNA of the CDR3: TGTGCCAGCAGTCCTTTGGACAGGGAAGGCTACACCTTC. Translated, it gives CASSPLDREGYTF.

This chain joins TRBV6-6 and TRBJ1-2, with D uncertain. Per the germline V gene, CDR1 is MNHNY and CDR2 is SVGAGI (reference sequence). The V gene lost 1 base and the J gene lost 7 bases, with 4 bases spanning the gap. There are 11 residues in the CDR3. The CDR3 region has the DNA TGTGCCAGCAGTTACTGGGGTGGCTACACCTTC. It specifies CASSYWGGYTF.

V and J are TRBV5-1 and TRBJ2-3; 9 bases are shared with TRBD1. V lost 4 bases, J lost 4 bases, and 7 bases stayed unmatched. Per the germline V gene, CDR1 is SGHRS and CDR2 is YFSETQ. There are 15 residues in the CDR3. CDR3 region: CASSPGTGRADTQYF. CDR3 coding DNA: TGCGCCAGCAGCCCGGGGACAGGGAGGGCAGATACGCAGTATTTT.

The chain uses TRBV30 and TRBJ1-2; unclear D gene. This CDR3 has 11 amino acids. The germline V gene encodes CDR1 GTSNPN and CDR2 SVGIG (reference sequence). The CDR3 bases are TGTGCAGTCTATGGAGTCTATGGCTACACCTTC. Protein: CAVYGVYGYTF.

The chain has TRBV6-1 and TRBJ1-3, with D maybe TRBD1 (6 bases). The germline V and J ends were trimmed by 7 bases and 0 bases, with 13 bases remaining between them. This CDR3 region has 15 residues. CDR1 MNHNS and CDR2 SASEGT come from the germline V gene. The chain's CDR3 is CASNRDGASGNTIYF. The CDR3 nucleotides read TGTGCCAGCAACAGGGACGGCGCCTCTGGAAACACCATATATTTT.

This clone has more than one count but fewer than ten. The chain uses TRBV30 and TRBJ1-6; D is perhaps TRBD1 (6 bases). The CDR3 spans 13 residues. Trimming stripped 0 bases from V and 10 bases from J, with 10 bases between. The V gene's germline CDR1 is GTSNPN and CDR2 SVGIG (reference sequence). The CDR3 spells CAWSVEGVSPLHF. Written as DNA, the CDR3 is TGTGCCTGGAGTGTCGAGGGGGTCTCACCCCTCCACTTT.

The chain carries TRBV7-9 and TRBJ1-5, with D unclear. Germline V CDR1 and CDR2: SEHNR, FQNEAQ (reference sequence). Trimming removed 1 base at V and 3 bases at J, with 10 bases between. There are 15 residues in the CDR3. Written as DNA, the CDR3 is TGTGCCAGCAGCTTAGGGGCAGGTACCAATCAGCCCCAGCATTTT. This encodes CASSLGAGTNQPQHF.

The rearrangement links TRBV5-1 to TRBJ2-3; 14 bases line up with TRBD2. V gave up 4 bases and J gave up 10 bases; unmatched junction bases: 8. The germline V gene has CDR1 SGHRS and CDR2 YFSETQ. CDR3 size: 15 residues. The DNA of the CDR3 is TGCGCCAGCAGCGTAGGACTAGCGGGGGGTACGGCGCAGTATTTT. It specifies CASSVGLAGGTAQYF.

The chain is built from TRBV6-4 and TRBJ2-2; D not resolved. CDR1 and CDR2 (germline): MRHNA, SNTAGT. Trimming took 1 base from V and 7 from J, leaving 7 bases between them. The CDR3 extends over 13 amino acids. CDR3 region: CASSDLGVGELFF. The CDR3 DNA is TGTGCCAGCAGTGACTTAGGAGTCGGGGAGCTGTTTTTT.

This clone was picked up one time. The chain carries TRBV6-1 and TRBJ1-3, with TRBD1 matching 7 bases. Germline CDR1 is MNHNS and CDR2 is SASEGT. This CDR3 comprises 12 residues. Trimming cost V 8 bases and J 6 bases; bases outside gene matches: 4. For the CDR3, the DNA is TGTGCCAGCTGGGACAGCTCAAACACCATATATTTT. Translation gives CASWDSSNTIYF.